Given below is one TCR beta chain in context. The antigen is unknown. Method: immunoSEQ multiplex PCR; TCRdb's copy keeps in-frame clones and lacks some. The data show 150,000 to 180,000 clones, 88% seen once. This record belongs to a study of T cell responses to AZD1222 COVID-19 vaccine. Study conclusions and caveats: White British people made up most donors, females outnumbered males, and clonal diversity was possibly underestimated. Baseline seropositivity characterized only a handful of AZD1222 recipients.

Trimming left V 0 bases short and J 7 bases short, with 10 bases between. Germline lookup yields CDR1 SGHNT and CDR2 YYREEE (reference sequence). The CDR3 is made up of 14 amino acids. The genes are TRBV5-4 and TRBJ1-4; D might be TRBD1 (6 bases). This specimen was peripheral blood, taken on day 0 of AZD1222 vaccination. The receptor's source is an adult in good health. Written as DNA, the CDR3 is TGTGCCAGCAGCTTGGACAGGGTGGGTGAAAAACTGTTTTTT. Encoded protein: CASSLDRVGEKLFF.